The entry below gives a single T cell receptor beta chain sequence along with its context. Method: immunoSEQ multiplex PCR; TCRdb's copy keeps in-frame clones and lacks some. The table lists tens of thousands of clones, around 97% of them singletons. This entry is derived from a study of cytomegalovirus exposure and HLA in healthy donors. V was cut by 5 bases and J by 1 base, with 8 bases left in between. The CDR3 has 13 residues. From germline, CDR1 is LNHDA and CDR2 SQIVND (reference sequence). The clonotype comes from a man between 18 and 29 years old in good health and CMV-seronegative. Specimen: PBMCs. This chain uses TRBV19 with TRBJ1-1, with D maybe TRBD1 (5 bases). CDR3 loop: CASSYGGNTEAFF. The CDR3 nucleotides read TGTGCCAGTAGTTACGGGGGGAACACTGAAGCTTTCTTT.